This TCR beta chain stems from a study of T and B cells in COVID-19 patients. Overall study context: Blood was sampled from COVID-19 patients who were either actively infected or recovered.

BIOMED2 TRB-A/B primer pools were used in multiplex TRB PCR. Via MiXCR, TCRdb re-called the multiplex PCR reads, giving one row per CDR3 protein. The sample lists 4,500 to 6,000 distinct CDR3 sequences, 33% seen once, with about 24% in the top ten. Whole-study findings and limits: In COVID-19 patients, T cell receptor beta variable and joining gene use was reportedly strongly skewed.

TRB was amplified from around 250-500 ng of blood genomic DNA. Turning to this clonotype: Its matching antigen is unknown.

This CDR3 has 15 residues. Per the germline V gene, CDR1 is SGHTA and CDR2 is FQGNSA. After removal of 6 bases from V and 0 bases from J, the junction contained 0 bases not matched to a gene. The chain has TRBV7-2 and TRBJ2-6; 9 bases are shared with TRBD1. The TCR was taken from a human donor who had recovered from COVID-19. Sample: blood. In nucleotides, the CDR3 is TGTGCCAGCAGGACAGGGGGCTCTGGGGCCAACGTCCTGACTTTC. Translating gives CASRTGGSGANVLTF.